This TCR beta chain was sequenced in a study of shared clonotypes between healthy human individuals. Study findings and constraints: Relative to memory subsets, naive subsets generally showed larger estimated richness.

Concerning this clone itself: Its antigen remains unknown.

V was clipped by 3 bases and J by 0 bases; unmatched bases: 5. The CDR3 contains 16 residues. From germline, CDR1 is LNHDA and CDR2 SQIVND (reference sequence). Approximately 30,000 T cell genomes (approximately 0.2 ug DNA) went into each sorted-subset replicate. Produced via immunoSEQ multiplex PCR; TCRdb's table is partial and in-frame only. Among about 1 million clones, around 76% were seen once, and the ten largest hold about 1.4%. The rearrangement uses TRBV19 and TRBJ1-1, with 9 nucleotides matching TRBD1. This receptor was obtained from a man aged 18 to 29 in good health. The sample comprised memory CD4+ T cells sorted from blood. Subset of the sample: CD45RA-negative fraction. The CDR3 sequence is CASSIGTGGMNTEAFF. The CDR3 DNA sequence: TGTGCCAGTAGTATCGGTACAGGGGGCATGAACACTGAAGCTTTCTTT.